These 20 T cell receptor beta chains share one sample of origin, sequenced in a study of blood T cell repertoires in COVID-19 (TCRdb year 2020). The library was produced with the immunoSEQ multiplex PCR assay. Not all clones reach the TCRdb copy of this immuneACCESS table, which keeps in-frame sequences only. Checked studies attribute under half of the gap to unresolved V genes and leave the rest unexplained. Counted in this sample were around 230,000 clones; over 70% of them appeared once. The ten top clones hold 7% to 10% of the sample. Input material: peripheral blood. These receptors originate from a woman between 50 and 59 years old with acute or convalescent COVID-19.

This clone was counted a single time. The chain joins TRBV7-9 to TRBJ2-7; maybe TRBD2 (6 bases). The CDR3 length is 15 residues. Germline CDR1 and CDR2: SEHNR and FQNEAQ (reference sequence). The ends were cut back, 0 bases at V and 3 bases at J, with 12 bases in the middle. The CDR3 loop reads CASSLATGSGYEQYF. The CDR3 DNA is TGTGCCAGCAGCTTAGCGACGGGTAGCGGCTACGAGCAGTACTTC.

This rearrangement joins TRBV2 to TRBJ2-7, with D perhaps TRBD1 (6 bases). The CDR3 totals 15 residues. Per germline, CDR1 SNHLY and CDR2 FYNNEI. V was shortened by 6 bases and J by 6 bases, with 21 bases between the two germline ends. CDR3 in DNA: TGTGCCAGCAGAGCCATCGGGACATTAGCCGGCGAGCAGTACTTC. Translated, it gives CASRAIGTLAGEQYF.

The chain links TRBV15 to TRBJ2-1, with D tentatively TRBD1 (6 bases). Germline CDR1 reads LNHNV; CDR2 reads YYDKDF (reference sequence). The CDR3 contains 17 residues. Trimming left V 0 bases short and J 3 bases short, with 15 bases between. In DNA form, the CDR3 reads TGTGCCACCAGCAGAGATGGAATGGAGACAGGCTACAATGAGCAGTTCTTC. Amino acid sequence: CATSRDGMETGYNEQFF.

The CDR3 is CASQVPFDWDSKDLDTQYF. As DNA, the CDR3 is TGCGCCAGCCAAGTTCCCTTCGATTGGGACAGCAAAGATCTAGATACGCAGTATTTT. J is TRBJ2-3 and V is TRBV5-1, with TRBD1 identical over 7 bases. Unmatched junction bases numbered 25, after V lost 7 bases and J lost 5 bases. Germline loops: CDR1 SGHRS, CDR2 YFSETQ. CDR3 length equals 19 residues.

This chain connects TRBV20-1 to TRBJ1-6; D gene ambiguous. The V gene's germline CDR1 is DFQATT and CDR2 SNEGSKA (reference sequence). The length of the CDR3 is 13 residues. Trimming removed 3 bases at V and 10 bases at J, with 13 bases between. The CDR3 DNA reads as TGCAGTGCTAGTGGAGGGTTTGACTCACCCCTCCACTTT. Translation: CSASGGFDSPLHF.

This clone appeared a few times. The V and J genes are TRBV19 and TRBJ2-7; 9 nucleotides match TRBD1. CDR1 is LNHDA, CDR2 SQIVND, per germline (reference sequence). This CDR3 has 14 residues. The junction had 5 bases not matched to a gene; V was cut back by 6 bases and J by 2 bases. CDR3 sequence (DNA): TGTGCCAGTAGACCACAGGGGGCTACCTACGAGCAGTACTTC. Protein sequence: CASRPQGATYEQYF.

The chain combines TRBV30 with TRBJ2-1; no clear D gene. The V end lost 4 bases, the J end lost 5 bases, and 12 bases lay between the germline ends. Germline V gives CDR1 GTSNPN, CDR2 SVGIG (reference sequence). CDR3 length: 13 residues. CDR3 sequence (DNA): TGTGCCTGGAATGCACTTCGTAACAATGAGCAGTTCTTC. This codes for CAWNALRNNEQFF.

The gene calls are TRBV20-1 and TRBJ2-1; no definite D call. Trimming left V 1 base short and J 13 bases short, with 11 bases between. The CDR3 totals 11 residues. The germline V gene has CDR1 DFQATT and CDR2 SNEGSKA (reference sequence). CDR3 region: CSARGAQGQFF. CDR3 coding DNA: TGCAGTGCTAGAGGGGCCCAAGGTCAGTTCTTC.

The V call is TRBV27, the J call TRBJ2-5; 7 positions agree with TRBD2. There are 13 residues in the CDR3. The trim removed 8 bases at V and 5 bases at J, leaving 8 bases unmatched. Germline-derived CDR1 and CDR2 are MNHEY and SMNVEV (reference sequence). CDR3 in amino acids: CASSVGRGETQYF. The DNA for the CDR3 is TGTGCCAGCTCCGTGGGGCGGGGGGAGACCCAGTACTTC.

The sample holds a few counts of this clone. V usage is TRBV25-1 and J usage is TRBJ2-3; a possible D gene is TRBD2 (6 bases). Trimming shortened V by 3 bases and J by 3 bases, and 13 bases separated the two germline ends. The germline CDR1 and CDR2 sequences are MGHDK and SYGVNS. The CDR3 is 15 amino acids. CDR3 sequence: CASSDRPGETDTQYF. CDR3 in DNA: TGTGCCAGCAGTGACCGTCCGGGGGAGACAGATACGCAGTATTTT.

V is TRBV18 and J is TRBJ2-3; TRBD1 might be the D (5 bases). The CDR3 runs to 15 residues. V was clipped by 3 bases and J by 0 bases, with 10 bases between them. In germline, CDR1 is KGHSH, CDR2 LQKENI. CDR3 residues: CASSPYKGSTDTQYF. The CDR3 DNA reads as TGTGCCAGCTCACCTTACAAGGGGAGCACAGATACGCAGTATTTT.

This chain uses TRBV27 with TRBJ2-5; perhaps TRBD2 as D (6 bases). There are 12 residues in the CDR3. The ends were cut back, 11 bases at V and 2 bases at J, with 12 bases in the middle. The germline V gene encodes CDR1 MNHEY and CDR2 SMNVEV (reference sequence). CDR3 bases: TGTGCCTCCTGGAGGGCACAAGAGACCCAGTACTTC. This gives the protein CASWRAQETQYF.

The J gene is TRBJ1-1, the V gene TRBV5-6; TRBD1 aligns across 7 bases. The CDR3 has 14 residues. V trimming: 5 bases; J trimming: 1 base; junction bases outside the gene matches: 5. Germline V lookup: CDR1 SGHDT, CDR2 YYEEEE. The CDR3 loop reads CASREGQSNTEAFF. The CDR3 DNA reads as TGTGCCAGCAGAGAGGGACAGTCGAACACTGAAGCTTTCTTT.

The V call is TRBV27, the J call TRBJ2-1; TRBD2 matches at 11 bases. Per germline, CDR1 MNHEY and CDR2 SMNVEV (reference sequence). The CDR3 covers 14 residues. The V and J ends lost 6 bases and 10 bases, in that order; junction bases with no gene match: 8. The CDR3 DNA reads TGTGCCAGCAGCCCGGGACTAGCGGTCCTGGAGCAGTTCTTC. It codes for CASSPGLAVLEQFF.

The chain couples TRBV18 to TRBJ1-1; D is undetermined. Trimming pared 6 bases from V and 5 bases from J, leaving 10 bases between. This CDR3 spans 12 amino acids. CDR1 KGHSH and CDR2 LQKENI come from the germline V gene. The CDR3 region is CASSPERTEAFF. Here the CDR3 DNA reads TGTGCCAGCTCTCCGGAGAGGACTGAAGCTTTCTTT.

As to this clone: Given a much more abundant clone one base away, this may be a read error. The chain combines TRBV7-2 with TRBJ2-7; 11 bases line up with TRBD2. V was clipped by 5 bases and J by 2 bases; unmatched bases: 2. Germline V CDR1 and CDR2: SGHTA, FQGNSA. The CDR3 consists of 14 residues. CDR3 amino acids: CASSVGLAAYEQYF. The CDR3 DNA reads TGTGCCAGCAGCGTGGGACTAGCGGCCTACGAGCAGTACTTC.

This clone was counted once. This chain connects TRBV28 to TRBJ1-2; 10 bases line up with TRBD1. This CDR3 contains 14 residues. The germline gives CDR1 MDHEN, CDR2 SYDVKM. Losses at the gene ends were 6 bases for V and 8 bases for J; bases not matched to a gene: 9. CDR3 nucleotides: TGTGCCAGCAGCTTGGGGACAGGGGCGGGCGGCTACACCTTC. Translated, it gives CASSLGTGAGGYTF.

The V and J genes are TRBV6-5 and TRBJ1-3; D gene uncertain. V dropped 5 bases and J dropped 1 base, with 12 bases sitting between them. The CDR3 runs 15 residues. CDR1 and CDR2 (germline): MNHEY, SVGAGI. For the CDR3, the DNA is TGTGCCAGCAGTCTATCGGGGTCATCTGGAAACACCATATATTTT. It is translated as CASSLSGSSGNTIYF.

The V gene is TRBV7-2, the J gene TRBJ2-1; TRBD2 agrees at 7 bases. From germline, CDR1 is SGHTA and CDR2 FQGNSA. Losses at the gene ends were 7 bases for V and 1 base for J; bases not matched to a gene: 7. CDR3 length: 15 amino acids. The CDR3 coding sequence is TGTGCCAGCATGTCTGGCGGGAGTTCCTACAATGAGCAGTTCTTC. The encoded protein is CASMSGGSSYNEQFF. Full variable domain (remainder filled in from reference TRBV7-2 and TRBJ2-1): GAGVSQSPSNKVTEKGKDVELRCDPISGHTALYWYRQSLGQGLEFLIYFQGNSAPDKSGLPSDRFSAERTGGSVSTLTIQRTQQEDSAVYLCASMSGGSSYNEQFFGPGTRLTVL.

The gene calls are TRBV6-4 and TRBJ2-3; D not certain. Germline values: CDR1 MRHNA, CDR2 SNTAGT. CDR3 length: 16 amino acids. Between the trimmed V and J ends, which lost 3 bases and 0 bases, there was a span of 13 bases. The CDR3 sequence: CASSDRGTKSTDTQYF. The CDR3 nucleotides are TGTGCCAGCAGTGATCGAGGAACTAAAAGCACAGATACGCAGTATTTT.